One and the same sample provided the 19 T cell receptor beta chains below, sequenced in a study of cytomegalovirus exposure and HLA in healthy donors (dated by TCRdb to about 2017). Library preparation was by the immunoSEQ multiplex PCR assay. The multiplex PCR relied on a mix of 60 forward primers for TCR Vbeta segments and 13 reverse primers for TCR Jbeta segments. TCRdb carries this immuneACCESS record with in-frame sequences only. Its versions omit some clonotypes, under half of them owing to an unresolved V gene in the studies checked, with the rest unexplained. The sample table lists some 74,000 clones, over 70% of them with a count of one. The ten largest account for approximately 1.1% of the sample. Material for sequencing was PBMCs. These receptor sequences come from a male donor in good health and CMV-seronegative.

The rearrangement joins TRBV7-8 to TRBJ2-1; TRBD2 aligns across 7 bases. Germline assignment: CDR1 SGHVS and CDR2 FQNEAQ. The CDR3 loop spans 13 amino acids. V shed 1 base, J shed 15 bases, and the junction held 9 bases outside the gene matches. The CDR3: CASSLGVAGSPFF. The DNA of the CDR3 is TGTGCCAGCAGCTTAGGGGTAGCGGGCTCTCCGTTCTTC.

Remarks on this clone: A junction boundary mismatches the germline segment, possibly from a read error. J is TRBJ2-5 and V is TRBV7-9, with D possibly TRBD1 on 6 matching bases. CDR1 and CDR2 (germline): SEHNR, FQNEAQ (reference sequence). The CDR3 has 14 amino acids. CDR3 sequence: CASGLATGQETQYF. CDR3 DNA sequence: TGTGCCAGCGGCTTAGCCACAGGGCAAGAGACCCAGTACTTC.

The chain recombines TRBV30 with TRBJ2-5, with TRBD2 matching 7 bases. The J segment lost 2 bases and the V segment lost 5 bases, leaving 20 bases of the junction unmatched. Germline values: CDR1 GTSNPN, CDR2 SVGIG (reference sequence). This CDR3 has 18 amino acids. Written as DNA, the CDR3 is TGTGCCTGGGACCTCAGAAGCGGGAAATGGGGCCAACAAGAGACCCAGTACTTC. It encodes CAWDLRSGKWGQQETQYF.

The CDR3 spells CASKDRITYEQYF. DNA for the CDR3: TGCGCCAGCAAAGACAGAATCACCTACGAGCAGTACTTC. The rearrangement links TRBV10-2 to TRBJ2-5; a weak D match, TRBD1 (5 bases). The DNA end is more similar to TRBJ2-7, so the J call may be wrong. Germline CDR1 and CDR2: WSHSY and SAAADI. The CDR3 length is 13 residues.

The chain couples TRBV6-1 to TRBJ2-3, with TRBD1 matching 9 bases. V shed 5 bases, J shed 5 bases, and the junction held 5 bases outside the gene matches. Germline CDR1 is MNHNS and CDR2 is SASEGT. The CDR3 contains 14 residues. In DNA, the CDR3 is TGTGCCAGCAGTTCGGGACAGGGCATAGATACGCAGTATTTT. Translation: CASSSGQGIDTQYF.

The chain is built from TRBV7-8 and TRBJ1-1; D gene uncertain. The germline CDR1 and CDR2 sequences are SGHVS and FQNEAQ. The CDR3 runs to 12 residues. Trimming pared 6 bases from V and 4 bases from J, leaving 9 bases between. The CDR3 sequence: CASSPSFTEAFF. The CDR3 DNA sequence: TGTGCCAGCAGTCCTTCGTTCACTGAAGCTTTCTTT.

This clone was counted a few times. This sequence joins TRBV15 and TRBJ1-3; no reliable D call. V lost 5 bases and J 0 bases, leaving 8 bases between the germline ends. The CDR3 sequence is 14 residues long. CDR1 and CDR2 from the germline V gene are LNHNV and YYDKDF (reference sequence). The CDR3 sequence is CATSPRSSGNTIYF. Here the CDR3 DNA reads TGTGCCACCAGCCCGAGGAGCTCTGGAAACACCATATATTTT.

The gene calls are TRBV15 and TRBJ1-5; TRBD1 matches at 7 bases. Trimming at V came to 0 bases and at J to 6 bases, leaving 8 bases not matched to a gene. Germline CDR1 is LNHNV and CDR2 is YYDKDF (reference sequence). The CDR3 spans 16 residues. The CDR3 sequence is CATSRDIRQGIQPQHF. As DNA, the CDR3 is TGTGCCACCAGCAGAGATATCCGACAGGGAATTCAGCCCCAGCATTTT. The variable domain in full, with the rest retrieved from reference TRBV15 and TRBJ1-5, is DAMVIQNPRYQVTQFGKPVTLSCSQTLNHNVMYWYQQKSSQAPKLLFHYYDKDFNNEADTPDNFQSRRPNTSFCFLDIRSPGLGDTAMYLCATSRDIRQGIQPQHFGDGTRLSIL.

The gene calls are TRBV18 and TRBJ1-2; perhaps TRBD1 as D (6 bases). This CDR3 has 11 residues. Trimming removed 5 bases at V and 6 bases at J, with 7 bases between. Germline V CDR1 and CDR2: KGHSH, LQKENI. CDR3 amino acids: CASSSGDGYTF. CDR3 DNA: TGTGCCAGCTCATCAGGGGATGGCTACACCTTC.

This chain's CDR3 is CASRMAGKFQETQYF. CDR3 sequence (DNA): TGTGCCAGTAGAATGGCCGGGAAATTTCAAGAGACCCAGTACTTC. This chain links TRBV19 with TRBJ2-5, with D maybe TRBD2 (5 bases). This CDR3 contains 15 residues. The germline gives CDR1 LNHDA, CDR2 SQIVND (reference sequence). The V gene lost 6 bases and the J gene lost 2 bases, with 16 bases spanning the gap. Supplemented by reference TRBV19 and TRBJ2-5, the full variable domain reads DGGITQSPKYLFRKEGQNVTLSCEQNLNHDAMYWYRQDPGQGLRLIYYSQIVNDFQKGDIAEGYSVSREKKESFPLTVTSAQKNPTAFYLCASRMAGKFQETQYFGPGTRLLVL.

This clone was observed once. The rearrangement joins TRBV6-1 to TRBJ1-4; 9 bases agree with TRBD1. This CDR3 has 14 amino acids. V lost 6 bases to trimming and J lost 5 bases; unmatched junction nucleotides: 4. Germline CDR1 and CDR2: MNHNS and SASEGT. The CDR3 here is CASSRDRANEKLFF. DNA for the CDR3: TGTGCCAGCAGCCGGGACAGGGCGAATGAAAAACTGTTTTTT.

The chain uses TRBV10-3 and TRBJ1-2; perhaps TRBD1 as D (5 bases). The V end lost 0 bases, the J end lost 8 bases, and 19 bases lay between the germline ends. This CDR3 is built from 16 residues. In germline, CDR1 is ENHRY, CDR2 SYGVKD. CDR3 region: CAISESRRTVGGGYTF. CDR3 sequence (DNA): TGTGCCATCAGTGAGTCTAGGCGGACTGTCGGGGGAGGCTACACCTTC.

The chain combines TRBV7-8 with TRBJ2-1; 9 bases align to TRBD1. Germline CDR1 reads SGHVS; CDR2 reads FQNEAQ. This CDR3 spans 18 amino acids. With V trimmed by 4 bases and J by 4 bases, 14 bases remained unmatched. In nucleotides, the CDR3 is TGTGCCAGCAGCTCACTAGGGGACGGGACAGGGTTATACAATGAGCAGTTCTTC. This translates into CASSSLGDGTGLYNEQFF. Full variable domain (outside the CDR3, taken from reference TRBV7-8 and TRBJ2-1): GAGVSQSPRYKVAKRGQDVALRCDPISGHVSLFWYQQALGQGPEFLTYFQNEAQLDKSGLPSDRFFAERPEGSVSTLKIQRTQQEDSAVYLCASSSLGDGTGLYNEQFFGPGTRLTVL.

The V and J genes are TRBV5-1 and TRBJ2-7; 9 bases agree with TRBD1. This CDR3 region has 13 residues. The V gene's germline CDR1 is SGHRS and CDR2 YFSETQ. V dropped 6 bases and J dropped 5; count of bases not matched to a gene: 6. The CDR3 DNA follows: TGCGCCAGCAAGGGACAGGGTACGGACGAGCAGTACTTC. It encodes CASKGQGTDEQYF.

The CDR3 sequence is CASSFILGVYTEAFF. The CDR3 DNA is TGTGCCAGCAGCTTCATTCTCGGGGTCTACACTGAAGCTTTCTTT. The rearrangement joins TRBV5-5 to TRBJ1-1; D unresolved. The CDR3 sequence is 15 residues long. The V gene lost 2 bases and the J gene lost 3 bases, with 14 bases spanning the gap. Germline assignment: CDR1 SGHKS and CDR2 YYEKEE (reference sequence).

The chain uses TRBV2 and TRBJ1-2; TRBD1 agrees at 7 bases. V was pared by 3 bases and J by 5 bases, with 3 bases of the junction left unmatched. Per germline, CDR1 SNHLY and CDR2 FYNNEI. CDR3 size: 13 residues. CDR3 sequence reads: CASSDEGAYGYTF. The DNA of the CDR3 is TGTGCCAGCAGTGACGAGGGGGCTTATGGCTACACCTTC.

The chain has TRBV29-1 and TRBJ2-5; TRBD2 matches at 9 bases. The J call may be mistaken, given a closer DNA end match to TRBJ2-7. From germline, CDR1 is SQVTM and CDR2 ANQGSEA. CDR3 length equals 14 residues. Written as DNA, the CDR3 is TGCAGGTTAGCGGGAGCGCCCCTCTCCTACGAGCAGTACTTC. Its translation is CRLAGAPLSYEQYF.

Note on this clone: An end of the junction does not agree with germline; a read error may underlie this. V usage is TRBV2 and J usage is TRBJ2-6, with D uncertain. Germline CDR1 SNHLY, CDR2 FYNNEI. This CDR3 contains 15 residues. The CDR3 nucleotides read TGTGCCAGCAATGAAAAACGGTCTGGGGCCAACGTCCTGACTTTC. Amino acids: CASNEKRSGANVLTF. The whole variable domain, remainder taken from reference TRBV2 and TRBJ2-6, is EPEVTQTPSHQVTQMGQEVILRCVPISNHLYFYWYRQILGQKVEFLVSFYNNEISEKSEIFDDQFSVERPDGSNFTLKIRSTKLEDSAMYFCASNEKRSGANVLTFGAGSRLTVL.

V is TRBV19 and J is TRBJ2-1; TRBD2 matches 7 bases. The ends lost 0 bases at V and 1 base at J; junction bases unmatched: 3. Germline CDR1 LNHDA, CDR2 SQIVND (reference sequence). The CDR3 consists of 16 residues. The CDR3, as DNA: TGTGCCAGTAGTATAGATCTGGGGGGGTCCTACAATGAGCAGTTCTTC. Residues: CASSIDLGGSYNEQFF.